A selection of T cell receptor beta chains follows, all from one sample in a study of yellow fever vaccine responses in identical twins. TCRdb re-analysed the RT-PCR reads in MiXCR, keeping a single row per CDR3 protein. The repertoire holds roughly 730 distinct CDR3 sequences, with about 93% as singletons. The sample consisted of T cells from blood (PBMCs), unsorted or a sorted subset (not recorded which), taken before or after yellow fever vaccination (not recorded which). These receptors originate from a woman aged 18 to 35 who received the yellow fever vaccine. The CDR3 runs from the conserved cysteine through the conserved F or W. A D gene is named only where the DNA matches it firmly. Where a row states a size, it is once, few, many or the class of an expanded clone; other rows omit it.

cdr3_length j_call v_call clone_size d_call cdr3_nt cdr3_aa
14 TRBJ1-3 TRBV4-1 . . TGCGCCAGCAGCCCCCCGGGAACTGGAAACACCATATATTTT CASSPPGTGNTIYF
14 TRBJ2-7 TRBV6-5 . . TGTGCCAGCAGTTACCGAACTTCCTACTACGAGCAGTACTTC CASSYRTSYYEQYF
16 TRBJ2-1 TRBV4-3 . . TGCGCCAGCAGCCAAGAATCCAGCCCCTCCTACAATGAGCAGTTCTTC CASSQESSPSYNEQFF
17 TRBJ2-2 TRBV11-3 . . TGTGCCAGCAGCTCCCAGTATGGGACATCGAACACCGGGGAGCTGTTTTTT CASSSQYGTSNTGELFF
14 TRBJ2-3 TRBV30 . . TGTGCCTGGATTGGTTCTAGGGGCACAGATACGCAGTATTTT CAWIGSRGTDTQYF
16 TRBJ2-1 TRBV11-2 . . TGTGCCAGCAGCCCGCAGGATCCTCGCTTTTACAATGAGCAGTTCTTC CASSPQDPRFYNEQFF
18 TRBJ2-2 TRBV14 . . TGTGCCAGCAGCCGTTGGGACTTCAGGACCCTAAACACCGGGGAGCTGTTTTTT CASSRWDFRTLNTGELFF
16 TRBJ2-3 TRBV11-1 . TRBD2 TGTGCCAGCAGCTTTGGACTAGCGGGGGGCACAGATACGCAGTATTTT CASSFGLAGGTDTQYF
14 TRBJ2-1 TRBV5-1 . TRBD1 TGCGCCAGCAGTTCGGGACAGGTCTACAATGAGCAGTTCTTC CASSSGQVYNEQFF
14 TRBJ1-5 TRBV10-3 . . TGTGCCATCAGTGCGCGTCAAAGCAATCAGCCCCAGCATTTT CAISARQSNQPQHF
16 TRBJ2-7 TRBV11-1 . . TGTGCCAGCAGCCCACCGTCGGCAGGGGCTCCCTACGAGCAGTACTTC CASSPPSAGAPYEQYF
17 TRBJ2-1 TRBV20-1 . TRBD2 TGCAGTGCTCTGGGATCATTGAGGCGGGGGGGCTCGTATGAGCAGTTCTTC CSALGSLRRGGSYEQFF
13 TRBJ2-5 TRBV13 . . TGTGCCAGCAGTCGGGCCCCCCAAGAGACCCAGTACTTC CASSRAPQETQYF
13 TRBJ1-2 TRBV10-1 few . TGCGCCAGCAGAGTCCAGGGCCCCTATGGCTACACCTTC CASRVQGPYGYTF
14 TRBJ2-7 TRBV11-3 . TRBD1 TGTGCCAGCAGCTCCTCGGGACAGACCTACGAGCAGTACTTC CASSSSGQTYEQYF
13 TRBJ1-1 TRBV29-1 . . TGCAGCGCTGGGAATGCAGGGGACACTGAAGCTTTCTTT CSAGNAGDTEAFF
13 TRBJ1-1 TRBV19 . TRBD1 TGTGCCAGTATGGGACAGTTGAACACTGAAGCTTTCTTT CASMGQLNTEAFF
11 TRBJ2-7 TRBV10-1 . TRBD1 TGCGCCAGCAGCGACAGGGCCGAGCAGTACTTC CASSDRAEQYF
15 TRBJ2-7 TRBV3-1 once TRBD2 TGTGCCAGCAGCCAAGAACAACTAGCGGGGGCCGAGCAGTACTTC CASSQEQLAGAEQYF
19 TRBJ2-1 TRBV4-3 . . TGCGCCAGCAGCCAAGAAATACCCCTCACTTCCTCCCTCTACAATGAGCAGTTCTTC CASSQEIPLTSSLYNEQFF
12 TRBJ1-6 TRBV12-3/TRBV12-4 . . TGTGCCAGCAGGATCAGCAATTCACCCCTCCACTTT CASRISNSPLHF
15 TRBJ2-1 TRBV23-1 . . TGCGCCAGCAGTCAATCCGGGACGGAGGTCAATGAGCAGTTCTTC CASSQSGTEVNEQFF
15 TRBJ1-2 TRBV6-4 . . TGTGCCAGCAGTGACTCGGACAGAGCTAACTATGGCTACACCTTC CASSDSDRANYGYTF
15 TRBJ2-5 TRBV10-3 . TRBD2 TGTGCCATCAGTGAGACCAGGACTAGCGCGGAGACCCAGTACTTC CAISETRTSAETQYF
14 TRBJ2-5 TRBV7-6 . TRBD2 TGTGCCAGCAGCTTAAGTAGCGGGAAAGAGACCCAGTACTTC CASSLSSGKETQYF
15 TRBJ2-7 TRBV11-3 . . TGTGCCAGCAGCTTAGATTGGGCCTACTCCTACGAGCAGTACTTC CASSLDWAYSYEQYF
17 TRBJ2-3 TRBV7-3 once TRBD2 TGTGCCAGCAGCTTAAAGGGGACTAGCGGGGGTGTAGATACGCAGTATTTT CASSLKGTSGGVDTQYF
15 TRBJ1-6 TRBV11-1 once TRBD1 TGTGCCAGCAGTGACGACAGGGCCTATAATTCACCCCTCCACTTT CASSDDRAYNSPLHF
14 TRBJ2-1 TRBV18 . . TGTGCCAGCTCGCTTAAATACGGCTACAATGAGCAGTTCTTC CASSLKYGYNEQFF
17 TRBJ2-1 TRBV11-3 . TRBD2 TGTGCCAGCAGCCCAGGCCCAACTAGCGGGAGTTTCAATGAGCAGTTCTTC CASSPGPTSGSFNEQFF
13 TRBJ2-7 TRBV6-8 . . TGTGCCAGCAGTTACTCGCAACCCTACGAGCAGTACTTC CASSYSQPYEQYF
18 TRBJ2-1 TRBV11-3 . TRBD2 TGTGCCAGCAGCTTAGCCGGACTAGCGGACACATCCTACAATGAGCAGTTCTTC CASSLAGLADTSYNEQFF
19 TRBJ2-3 TRBV7-2 . TRBD2 TGTGCCAGCAGCTTAGCTGGGCTCGTCGGGAGGGCCCGTCCAGATACGCAGTATTTT CASSLAGLVGRARPDTQYF
14 TRBJ2-2 TRBV11-3 once . TGTGCCAGCAGCTCAGACAAGAACACCGGGGAGCTGTTTTTT CASSSDKNTGELFF
16 TRBJ1-5 TRBV11-1 . . TGTGCCAGCAGCTTAGTAGTAGGGGGGAGCAATCAGCCCCAGCATTTT CASSLVVGGSNQPQHF
13 TRBJ2-2 TRBV24-1 . . TGTGCCACCAGTGACAGAGACACCGGGGAGCTGTTTTTT CATSDRDTGELFF
15 TRBJ2-7 TRBV6-1 . TRBD2 TGTGCCAGCAGCACAGAACTAGCGACCTCCTACGAGCAGTACTTC CASSTELATSYEQYF
15 TRBJ1-1 TRBV2 . . TGTGCCAGCAGTGAGGTAGTGAACCACCCGACTGAAGCTTTCTTT CASSEVVNHPTEAFF
14 TRBJ1-2 TRBV10-3 . . TGTGCCATCAGTGACCTGGGGCCGGGGGATGGCTACACCTTC CAISDLGPGDGYTF
14 TRBJ2-1 TRBV10-3 . . TGTGCCATCAGTGAGCGGGAGAGTGTCAATGAGCAGTTCTTC CAISERESVNEQFF
15 TRBJ1-2 TRBV11-1 . . TGTGCCAGCAGCTTAAGTCTGGCCCGGGGCTATGGCTACACCTTC CASSLSLARGYGYTF
14 TRBJ1-2 TRBV10-3 . TRBD1 TGTGCCATCAGTACCCCGGACAGGGGGGTTGGCTACACCTTC CAISTPDRGVGYTF
15 TRBJ2-3 TRBV12-3/TRBV12-4 . TRBD1 TGTGCCAGCAGTCAACGACAGGGGGCAACAGATACGCAGTATTTT CASSQRQGATDTQYF